This TCR beta chain was obtained from a study of control samples from healthy donors and cancer patients. The CDR3 has 15 amino acids. In germline, CDR1 is ENHRY, CDR2 SYGVKD. V was cut by 0 bases and J by 0 bases, with 9 bases left in between. Profiled with immunoSEQ multiplex PCR; TCRdb holds only in-frame clones, not every one. The sample contains over 150,000 clones, roughly 94% of which appear only once. The material sequenced was blood. This receptor was obtained from a woman between 18 and 30 years old in good health. This chain connects TRBV10-3 to TRBJ2-7; D is ambiguous. The CDR3 sequence: CAISESGRSSYEQYF. CDR3 nucleotides: TGTGCCATCAGTGAGTCCGGCAGAAGCTCCTACGAGCAGTACTTC.